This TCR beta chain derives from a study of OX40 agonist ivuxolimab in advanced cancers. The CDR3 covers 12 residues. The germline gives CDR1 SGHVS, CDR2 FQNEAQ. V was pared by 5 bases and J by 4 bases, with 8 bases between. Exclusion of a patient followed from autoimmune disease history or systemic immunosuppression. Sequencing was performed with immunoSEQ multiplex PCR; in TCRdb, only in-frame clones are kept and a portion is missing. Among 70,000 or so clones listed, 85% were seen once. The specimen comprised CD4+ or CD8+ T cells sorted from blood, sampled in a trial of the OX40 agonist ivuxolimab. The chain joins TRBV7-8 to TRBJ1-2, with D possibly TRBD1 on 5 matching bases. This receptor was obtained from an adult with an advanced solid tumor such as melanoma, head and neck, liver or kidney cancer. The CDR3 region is CASSVDSYGYTF. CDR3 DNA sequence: TGTGCCAGCAGCGTCGACAGCTATGGCTACACCTTC.